This T cell receptor (beta chain) was retrieved from a study of beta chain features in type 1 diabetes. Overall study context: On cell yields, gender and age, patients and healthy donors were similar.

On this clone: The target antigen is unknown.

This CDR3 spans 14 amino acids. CDR1 is SGHTA, CDR2 FQGNSA, per germline. The V gene lost 1 base and the J gene lost 5 bases, with 9 bases spanning the gap. The entirety of the isolated RNA underwent reverse transcription, so expressed TCRB transcripts were sequenced. This table comes from immunoSEQ multiplex PCR, and its TCRdb copy is limited to in-frame clones, with some not included. The sample includes hundreds of thousands of clones, less than 9.5% of them seen just once. Study-level points and caveats: PCR could preferentially amplify shorter templates, alike in patients and controls. More deletions and fewer insertions at VDJ junctions were found in patients with type 1 diabetes.

This receptor was identified in a woman between 18 and 29 years old in good health. Sequencing input: central memory CD4+ T cells from blood. V and J are TRBV7-2 and TRBJ1-5, with D possibly being TRBD1 (6 bases). Here the CDR3 reads CASSLGTVYQPQHF. The DNA of the CDR3 is TGTGCCAGCAGCTTAGGGACAGTGTATCAGCCCCAGCATTTT.